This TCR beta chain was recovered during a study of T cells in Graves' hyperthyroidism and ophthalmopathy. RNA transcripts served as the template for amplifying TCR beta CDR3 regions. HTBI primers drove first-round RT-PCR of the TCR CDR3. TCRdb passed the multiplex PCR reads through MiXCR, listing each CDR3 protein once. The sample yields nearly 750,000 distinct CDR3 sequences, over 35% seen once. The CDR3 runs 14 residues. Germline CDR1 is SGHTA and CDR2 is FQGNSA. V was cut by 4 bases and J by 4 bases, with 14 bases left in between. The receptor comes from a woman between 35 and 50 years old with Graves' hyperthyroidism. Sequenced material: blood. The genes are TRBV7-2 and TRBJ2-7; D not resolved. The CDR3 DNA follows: TGTGCCAGCAGCTGGATCGGTATACATTACGAGCAGTACTTC. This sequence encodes CASSWIGIHYEQYF.